Presented here are 5 T cell receptor beta chains from one specimen sequenced in a study of blood T cells in healthy people across ages. The authors ran a second PCR of about 6 to 11 cycles using a sample-barcoded 5' primer and a J-beta primer mix. TCRdb used MiXCR to reprocess the 5' RACE reads, holding one entry per CDR3 protein. The sample records about 680,000 distinct CDR3 sequences, around 45% being singletons. The source material was blood. These receptor sequences come from a woman aged 60 to 75 in good health.

The V gene is TRBV11-1, the J gene TRBJ2-2; no firm D call. V was trimmed by 5 bases and J by 4 bases, leaving 14 bases between them. CDR1 is SGHAT and CDR2 is FQDESV in the germline V gene (reference sequence). The CDR3 runs to 15 residues. CDR3 residues: CASSPRAWGTGELFF. CDR3 coding DNA: TGTGCCAGCAGCCCTCGAGCTTGGGGCACCGGGGAGCTGTTTTTT.

The chain carries TRBV12-3 or TRBV12-4 and TRBJ2-7; 7 bases are a match to TRBD2. There are 17 residues in the CDR3. The trim removed 0 bases at V and 2 bases at J, leaving 10 bases unmatched. The CDR3 DNA is TGTGCCAGCAGTTTAGCCGGTCGGCGGGAGACGGCCTACGAGCAGTACTTC. Translated, it gives CASSLAGRRETAYEQYF.

The chain is built from TRBV4-2 and TRBJ2-4, with 14 bases lining up with TRBD2. The germline V gene has CDR1 LGHNA and CDR2 YNFKEQ. The CDR3 extends over 16 amino acids. After removal of 5 bases from V and 13 bases from J, the junction contained 13 bases not matched to a gene. CDR3 bases: TGTGCCAGCAGCGAAGTCCTCGGGACTAGCGGGGGTGAGCAGTACTTC. The encoded protein is CASSEVLGTSGGEQYF.

The chain recombines TRBV28 with TRBJ2-7; D gene uncertain. The length of the CDR3 is 12 residues. V gave up 6 bases and J gave up 1 base, with 7 bases separating them. Germline-derived CDR1 and CDR2 are MDHEN and SYDVKM. This CDR3 reads CASRTKSYEQYF. The CDR3 DNA sequence: TGTGCCAGCAGGACCAAATCCTACGAGCAGTACTTC.

The chain has TRBV9 and TRBJ2-1; perhaps TRBD1 as D (6 bases). Trimming cost V 3 bases and J 4 bases, with 14 bases left between them. Per the germline V gene, CDR1 is SGDLS and CDR2 is YYNGEE. This CDR3 is 15 amino acids long. CDR3 bases: TGTGCCAGCAGCGCCGGGACACCAGCGTACAATGAGCAGTTCTTC. Amino acids: CASSAGTPAYNEQFF. The full variable domain, rest sourced from reference TRBV9 and TRBJ2-1, is DSGVTQTPKHLITATGQRVTLRCSPRSGDLSVYWYQQSLDQGLQFLIQYYNGEERAKGNILERFSAQQFPDLHSELNLSSLELGDSALYFCASSAGTPAYNEQFFGPGTRLTVL.